Following are 11 T cell receptor beta chains from one sample sequenced in a study of blood T cell repertoires in COVID-19. The repertoire was sequenced with immunoSEQ multiplex PCR; TCRdb's copy has only in-frame clones and lacks some. The sample carries about 88,000 clones, 90% recorded once. The material sequenced was peripheral blood. These receptor sequences come from a young man with COVID-19, enrolled during active disease.

The chain couples TRBV6-2 or TRBV6-3 to TRBJ2-1; 11 positions match TRBD1. The germline V gene encodes CDR1 MNHEY and CDR2 SVGEGT. The CDR3 covers 15 residues. The V segment lost 5 bases and the J segment 7 bases; nucleotides outside the gene matches: 7. The CDR3 sequence is CASSRDRGSGNEQFF. CDR3 DNA sequence: TGTGCCAGCAGTCGGGACAGGGGGAGCGGGAATGAGCAGTTCTTC.

The rearrangement links TRBV6-5 to TRBJ2-7; 10 nucleotides align to TRBD2. The junction had 8 bases not matched to a gene; V was cut back by 11 bases and J by 4 bases. CDR1 and CDR2 (germline): MNHEY, SVGAGI. CDR3 size: 13 residues. As DNA, the CDR3 is TGTGCCGGACGCCTAGCGGGAGAGTACGAGCAGTACTTC. It codes for CAGRLAGEYEQYF.

This chain uses TRBV28 with TRBJ1-5; weak D call: TRBD1 (5 bases). Germline V CDR1 and CDR2: MDHEN, SYDVKM. This CDR3 has 13 residues. V lost 6 bases and J 7 bases, leaving 13 bases between the germline ends. This chain's CDR3 is CASRGPGPQPQHF. CDR3 DNA: TGTGCCAGCAGGGGGCCTGGGCCCCAGCCCCAGCATTTT.

V is TRBV27 and J is TRBJ2-7; D unclear. Trimming shortened V by 4 bases and J by 6 bases, and 13 bases separated the two germline ends. Germline V gives CDR1 MNHEY, CDR2 SMNVEV (reference sequence). The CDR3 runs to 13 residues. The CDR3 here is CASSSRDRGEQYF. The CDR3 DNA reads TGTGCCAGCAGTTCCCGAGATCGTGGCGAGCAGTACTTC.

The chain uses TRBV9 and TRBJ1-1; tentative D call: TRBD1 (5 bases). The ends were cut back, 5 bases at V and 2 bases at J, with 7 bases in the middle. The CDR3 is made up of 12 amino acids. The germline V gene encodes CDR1 SGDLS and CDR2 YYNGEE. In DNA form, the CDR3 reads TGTGCCAGCAGTCAGGGAAACACTGAAGCTTTCTTT. Encoded protein: CASSQGNTEAFF.

The chain couples TRBV6-1 to TRBJ2-7; TRBD2 matches at 7 bases. The V and J ends lost 6 bases and 4 bases, in that order; junction bases with no gene match: 12. The germline V gene encodes CDR1 MNHNS and CDR2 SASEGT. CDR3 length equals 15 residues. DNA of the CDR3: TGTGCCAGCAGACCCCGGGCGGGAGTGAATTACGAGCAGTACTTC. It specifies CASRPRAGVNYEQYF.

This clone was seen a few times. The chain employs TRBV5-1 and TRBJ1-5, with D uncertain. V was clipped by 0 bases and J by 4 bases, with 5 bases between them. In germline, CDR1 is SGHRS, CDR2 YFSETQ. CDR3 length: 13 residues. The chain's CDR3 is CASSLDRNQPQHF. The CDR3 nucleotides read TGCGCCAGCAGCTTGGACAGAAATCAGCCCCAGCATTTT.

J is TRBJ2-5 and V is TRBV30; 7 nucleotides agree with TRBD2. Per germline, CDR1 GTSNPN and CDR2 SVGIG (reference sequence). CDR3 length equals 14 residues. V trimming: 1 base; J trimming: 4 bases; junction bases outside the gene matches: 6. The CDR3 nucleotides are TGTGCCTGGAGTGACCGATCGGGGGGAGAGACCCAGTACTTC. The encoded protein is CAWSDRSGGETQYF.

A single count supports this clone. J is TRBJ1-5 and V is TRBV6-2 or TRBV6-3, with TRBD1 identical over 7 bases. Germline V CDR1 and CDR2: MNHEY, SVGEGT. The CDR3 sequence is 16 residues long. V lost 2 bases to trimming and J lost 2 bases; unmatched junction nucleotides: 6. Here the CDR3 reads CASSYQGVAGNQPQHF. The CDR3 bases are TGTGCCAGCAGTTACCAGGGGGTGGCGGGCAATCAGCCCCAGCATTTT.

The V gene is TRBV28, the J gene TRBJ2-7; TRBD1 agrees at 10 bases. V shed 6 bases, J shed 1 base, and the junction held 3 bases outside the gene matches. The CDR3 runs 14 residues. Germline-derived CDR1 and CDR2 are MDHEN and SYDVKM. The CDR3 protein is CASRGTGVSYEQYF. Written as DNA, the CDR3 is TGTGCCAGCAGGGGGACAGGGGTTTCCTACGAGCAGTACTTC.

The chain employs TRBV30 and TRBJ1-1, with a tentative D call TRBD1 (5 bases). Germline CDR1 and CDR2: GTSNPN and SVGIG (reference sequence). CDR3 length: 11 residues. V gave up 3 bases and J gave up 8 bases, with 10 bases separating them. Here the CDR3 DNA reads TGTGCCTGGAGGGACACGGCCGAAGCTTTCTTT. Its protein product is CAWRDTAEAFF.